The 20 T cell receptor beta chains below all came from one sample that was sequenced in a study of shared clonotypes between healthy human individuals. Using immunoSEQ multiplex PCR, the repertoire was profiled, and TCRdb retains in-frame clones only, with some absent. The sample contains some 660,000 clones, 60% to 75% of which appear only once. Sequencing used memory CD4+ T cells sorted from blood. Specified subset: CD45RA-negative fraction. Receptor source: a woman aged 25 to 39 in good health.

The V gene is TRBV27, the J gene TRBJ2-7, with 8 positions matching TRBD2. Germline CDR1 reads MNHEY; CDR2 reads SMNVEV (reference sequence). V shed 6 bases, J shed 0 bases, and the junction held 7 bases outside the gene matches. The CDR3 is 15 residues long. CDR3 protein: CASSLSGTSSYEQYF. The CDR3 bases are TGTGCCAGCAGCCTCTCCGGGACTAGCTCCTACGAGCAGTACTTC.

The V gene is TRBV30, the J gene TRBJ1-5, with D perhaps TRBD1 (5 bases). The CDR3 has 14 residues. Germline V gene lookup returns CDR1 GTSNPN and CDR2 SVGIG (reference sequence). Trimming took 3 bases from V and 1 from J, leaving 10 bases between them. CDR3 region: CAWRRGGSNQPQHF. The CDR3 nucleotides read TGTGCCTGGAGGAGGGGAGGGAGCAATCAGCCCCAGCATTTT.

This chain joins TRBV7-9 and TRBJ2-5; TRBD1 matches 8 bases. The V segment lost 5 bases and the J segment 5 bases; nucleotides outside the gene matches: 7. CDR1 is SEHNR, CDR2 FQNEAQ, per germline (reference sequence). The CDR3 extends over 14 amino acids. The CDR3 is CASSDGQGFETQYF. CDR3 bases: TGTGCCAGCAGCGACGGACAGGGTTTCGAGACCCAGTACTTC.

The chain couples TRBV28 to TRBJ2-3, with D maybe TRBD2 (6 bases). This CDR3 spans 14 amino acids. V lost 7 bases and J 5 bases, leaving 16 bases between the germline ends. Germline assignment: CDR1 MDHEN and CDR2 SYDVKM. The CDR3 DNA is TGTGCCAGCACCATAGGAGGGGTCCAAGATACGCAGTATTTT. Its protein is CASTIGGVQDTQYF.

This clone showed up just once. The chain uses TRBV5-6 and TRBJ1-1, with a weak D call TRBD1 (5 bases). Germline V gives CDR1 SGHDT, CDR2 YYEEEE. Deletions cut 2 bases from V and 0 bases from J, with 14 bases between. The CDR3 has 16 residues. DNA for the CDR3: TGTGCCAGCAGCTTAACAGGAAGGGAGATGAACACTGAAGCTTTCTTT. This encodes CASSLTGREMNTEAFF.

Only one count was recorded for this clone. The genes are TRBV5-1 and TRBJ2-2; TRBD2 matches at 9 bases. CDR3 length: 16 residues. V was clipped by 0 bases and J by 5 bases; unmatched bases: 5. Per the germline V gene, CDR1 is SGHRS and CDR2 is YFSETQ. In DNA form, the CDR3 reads TGCGCCAGCAGCTTGGCGGCGGGAGGGGAAACCGGGGAGCTGTTTTTT. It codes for CASSLAAGGETGELFF.

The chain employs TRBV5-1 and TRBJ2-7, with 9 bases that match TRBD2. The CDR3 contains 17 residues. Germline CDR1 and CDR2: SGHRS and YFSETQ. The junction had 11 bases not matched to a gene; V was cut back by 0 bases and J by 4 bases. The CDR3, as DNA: TGCGCCAGCAGCTTGGGAGCACCCCTAGCGGGATCATACGAGCAGTACTTC. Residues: CASSLGAPLAGSYEQYF.

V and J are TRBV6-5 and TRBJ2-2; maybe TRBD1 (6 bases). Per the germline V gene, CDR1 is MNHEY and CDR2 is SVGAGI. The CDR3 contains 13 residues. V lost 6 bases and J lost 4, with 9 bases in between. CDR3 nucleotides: TGTGCCAGCAGCGGACAGTTCACCGGGGAGCTGTTTTTT. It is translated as CASSGQFTGELFF.

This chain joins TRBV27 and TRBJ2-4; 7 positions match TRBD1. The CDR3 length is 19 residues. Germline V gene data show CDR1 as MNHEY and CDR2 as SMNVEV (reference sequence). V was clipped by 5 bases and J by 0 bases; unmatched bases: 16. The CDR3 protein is CASSPPGTAGGSAKNIQYF. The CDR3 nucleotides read TGTGCCAGCAGTCCCCCCGGGACAGCTGGAGGATCAGCCAAAAACATTCAGTACTTC.

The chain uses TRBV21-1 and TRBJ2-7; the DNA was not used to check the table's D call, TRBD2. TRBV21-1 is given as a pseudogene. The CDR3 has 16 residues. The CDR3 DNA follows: TGTGCCAGCACCACCGAGCCTATTTTCGATCACTACGAGCAGTACTTC. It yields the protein CASTTEPIFDHYEQYF.

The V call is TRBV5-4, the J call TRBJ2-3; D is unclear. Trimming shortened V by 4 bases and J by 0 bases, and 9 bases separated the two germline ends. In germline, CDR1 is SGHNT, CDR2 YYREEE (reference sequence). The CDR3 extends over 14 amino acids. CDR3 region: CASSIWDSTDTQYF. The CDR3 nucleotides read TGTGCCAGCAGCATTTGGGATAGCACAGATACGCAGTATTTT.

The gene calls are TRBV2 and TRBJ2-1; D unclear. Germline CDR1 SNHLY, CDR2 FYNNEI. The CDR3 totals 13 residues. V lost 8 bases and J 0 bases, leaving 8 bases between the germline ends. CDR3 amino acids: CASAGFSYNEQFF. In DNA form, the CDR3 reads TGTGCCAGCGCCGGGTTCTCCTACAATGAGCAGTTCTTC.

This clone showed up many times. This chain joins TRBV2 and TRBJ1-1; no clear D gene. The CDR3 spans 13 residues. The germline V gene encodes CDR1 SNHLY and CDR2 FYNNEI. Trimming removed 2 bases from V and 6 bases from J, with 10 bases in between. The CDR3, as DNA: TGTGCCAGCAGTGAAATAGGGAGGGCTGAAGCTTTCTTT. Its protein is CASSEIGRAEAFF.

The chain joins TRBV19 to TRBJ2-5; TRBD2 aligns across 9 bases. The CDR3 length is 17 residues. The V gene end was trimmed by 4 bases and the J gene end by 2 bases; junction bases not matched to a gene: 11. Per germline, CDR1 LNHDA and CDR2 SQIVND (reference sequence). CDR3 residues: CASSNGLAPGDQETQYF. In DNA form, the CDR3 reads TGTGCCAGTAGTAATGGACTAGCGCCTGGGGATCAAGAGACCCAGTACTTC.

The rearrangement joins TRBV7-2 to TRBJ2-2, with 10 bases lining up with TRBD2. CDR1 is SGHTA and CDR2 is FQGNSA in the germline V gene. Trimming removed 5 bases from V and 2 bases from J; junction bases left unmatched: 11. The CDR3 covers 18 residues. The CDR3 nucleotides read TGTGCCAGCAGCCCCGGACTAGCGGCCGTGATAAACACCGGGGAGCTGTTTTTT. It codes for CASSPGLAAVINTGELFF. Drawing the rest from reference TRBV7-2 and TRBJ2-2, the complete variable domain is GAGVSQSPSNKVTEKGKDVELRCDPISGHTALYWYRQSLGQGLEFLIYFQGNSAPDKSGLPSDRFSAERTGGSVSTLTIQRTQQEDSAVYLCASSPGLAAVINTGELFFGEGSRLTVL.

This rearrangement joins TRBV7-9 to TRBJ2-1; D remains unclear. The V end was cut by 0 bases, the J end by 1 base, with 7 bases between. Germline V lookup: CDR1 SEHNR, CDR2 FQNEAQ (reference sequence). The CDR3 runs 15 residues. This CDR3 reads CASSLAGFSYNEQFF. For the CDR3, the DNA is TGTGCCAGCAGCTTAGCTGGATTTTCCTACAATGAGCAGTTCTTC.

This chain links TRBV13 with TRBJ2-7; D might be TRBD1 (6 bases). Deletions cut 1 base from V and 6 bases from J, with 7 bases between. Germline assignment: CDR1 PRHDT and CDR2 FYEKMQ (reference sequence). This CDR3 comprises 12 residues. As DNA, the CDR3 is TGTGCCAGCAGCTTAGCCAGGGGCGAGCAGTACTTC. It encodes CASSLARGEQYF.

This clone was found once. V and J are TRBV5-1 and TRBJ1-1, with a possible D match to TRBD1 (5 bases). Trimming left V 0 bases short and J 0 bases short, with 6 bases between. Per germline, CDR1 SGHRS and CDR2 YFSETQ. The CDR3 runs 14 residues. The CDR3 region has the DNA TGCGCCAGCAGCTTGGGGGGGATGAACACTGAAGCTTTCTTT. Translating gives CASSLGGMNTEAFF.

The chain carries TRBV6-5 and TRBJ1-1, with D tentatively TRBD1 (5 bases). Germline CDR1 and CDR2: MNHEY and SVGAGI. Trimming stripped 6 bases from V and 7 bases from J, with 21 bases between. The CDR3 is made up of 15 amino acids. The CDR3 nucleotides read TGTGCCAGCAGCGGGGGAGGCGACTCGCAAGGTGAAGCTTTCTTT. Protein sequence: CASSGGGDSQGEAFF.

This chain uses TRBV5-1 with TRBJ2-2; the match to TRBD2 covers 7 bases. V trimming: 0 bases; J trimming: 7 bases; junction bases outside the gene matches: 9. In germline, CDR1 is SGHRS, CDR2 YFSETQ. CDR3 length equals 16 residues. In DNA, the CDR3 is TGCGCCAGCAGCTTGGGAGTAGCGGGTGTCGGCGGGGAGCTGTTTTTT. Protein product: CASSLGVAGVGGELFF. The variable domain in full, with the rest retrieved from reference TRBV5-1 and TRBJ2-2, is KAGVTQTPRYLIKTRGQQVTLSCSPISGHRSVSWYQQTPGQGLQFLFEYFSETQRNKGNFPGRFSGRQFSNSRSEMNVSTLELGDSALYLCASSLGVAGVGGELFFGEGSRLTVL.